This T cell receptor (beta chain) was sequenced for a study of blood T cells in healthy people across ages. General observations from the study: Estimated diversity that came from one million T cells was considered an underestimate.

In germline, CDR1 is MNHNY, CDR2 SVGAGI (reference sequence). The CDR3 runs to 16 residues. V was clipped by 2 bases and J by 6 bases; unmatched bases: 11. Turning to this clonotype: Its specificity is unknown.

PCR was performed a second time for roughly 7 to 11 cycles using a sample-barcoded 5' primer and a J-beta primer mix. MiXCR was run by TCRdb on the 5' RACE reads, yielding one entry per CDR3 protein. The sample yields hundreds of thousands of distinct CDR3 sequences, approximately 30% seen once. The specimen sequenced was blood. The TCR sequence derives from a woman of 80 years or more in good health. The V gene is TRBV6-6, the J gene TRBJ1-2; 8 bases fit TRBD1. The CDR3 bases are TGTGCCAGCAGTTACGGGCAGGGGGCGCAAGTCAATGGCTACACCTTC. This codes for CASSYGQGAQVNGYTF.